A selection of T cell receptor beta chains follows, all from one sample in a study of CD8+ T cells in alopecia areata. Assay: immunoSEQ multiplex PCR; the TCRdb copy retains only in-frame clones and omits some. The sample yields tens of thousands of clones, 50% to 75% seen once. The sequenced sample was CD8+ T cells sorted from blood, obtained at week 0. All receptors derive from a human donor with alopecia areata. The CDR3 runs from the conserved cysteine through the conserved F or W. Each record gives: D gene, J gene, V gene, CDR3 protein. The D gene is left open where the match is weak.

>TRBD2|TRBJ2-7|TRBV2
CASSADASGSGYEQYF
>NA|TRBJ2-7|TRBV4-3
CASSQDGVGTILLNEQYF
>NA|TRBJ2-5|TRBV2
CASSVFGGSRGTQYF
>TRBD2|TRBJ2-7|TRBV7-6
CASSPPGLAGGEQYF
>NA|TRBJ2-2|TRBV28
CASSLGPSAGELFF
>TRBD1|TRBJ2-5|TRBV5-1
CASSIGLGQGEETQYF
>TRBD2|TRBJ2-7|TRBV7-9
CASSPHSGQAGGEQYF
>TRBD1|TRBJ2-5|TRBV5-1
CASSPDRGETQYF
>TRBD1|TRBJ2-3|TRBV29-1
CSVVLGQWDTDTQYF
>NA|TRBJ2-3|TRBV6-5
CASSNMETDTQYF
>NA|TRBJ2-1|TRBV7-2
CASSFSVPSSYNEQFF
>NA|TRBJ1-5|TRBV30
CAWEDSNQPQHF
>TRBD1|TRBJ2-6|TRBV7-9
CASSPFQWDRISGANVLTF
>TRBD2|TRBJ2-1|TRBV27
CASRTGGRYWNEQFF
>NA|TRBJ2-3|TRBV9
CASSVGTDTQYF
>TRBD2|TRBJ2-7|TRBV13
CASSPWTSGRAREQYF